The 31 T cell receptor beta chains in this list originate from one sample, sequenced in a study of T cells in tumors after PD-1 blockade. TCRdb's table, derived via immunoSEQ multiplex PCR, lists solely in-frame clones and lacks some. The profile shows 40,000 to 55,000 clones, nearly 80% of them singletons. The sample was PBMCs, taken before anti-PD-1 treatment. The origin of the receptors is a human donor with basal cell carcinoma.

Only a few counts were recorded for this clone. The chain carries TRBV21-1 and TRBJ2-3. TRBV21-1 is a known pseudogene. The CDR3 runs to 18 residues. CDR3 sequence reads: CASSKEGRGRRGRDTQYF. CDR3 bases: TGTGCCAGCAGCAAAGAGGGGAGGGGGCGCCGGGGTAGAGATACGCAGTATTTT.

This rearrangement joins TRBV6-5 to TRBJ1-1; D is undetermined. Germline CDR1 MNHEY, CDR2 SVGAGI. This CDR3 comprises 11 residues. V was pared by 4 bases and J by 8 bases, with 8 bases between. The CDR3 DNA sequence: TGTGCCAGCAGTTCCCTGAAGGAAGCTTTCTTT. Translation: CASSSLKEAFF.

The V and J genes are TRBV18 and TRBJ2-7; 7 nucleotides match TRBD1. The ends lost 8 bases at V and 2 bases at J; junction bases unmatched: 6. The CDR3 extends over 13 amino acids. The V gene's germline CDR1 is KGHSH and CDR2 LQKENI. CDR3 DNA: TGTGCCAGCACAGGGGTAGGGACCTACGAGCAGTACTTC. Translating gives CASTGVGTYEQYF.

This clone was seen more than once but under ten times. The genes are TRBV5-8 and TRBJ1-5, with 9 bases aligning to TRBD1. J was trimmed by 7 bases and V by 6 bases; bases with no gene match: 8. Germline loops: CDR1 SGHTS, CDR2 YDEGEE. The CDR3 runs to 14 residues. CDR3 loop: CASITGTGYQPQHF. DNA for the CDR3: TGTGCCAGCATTACCGGGACAGGGTACCAGCCCCAGCATTTT.

This chain links TRBV7-3 with TRBJ1-1; no clear D. CDR1 is SGHTA, CDR2 FQGTGA, per germline. V was trimmed by 4 bases and J by 1 base, leaving 16 bases between them. This CDR3 comprises 16 residues. CDR3 bases: TGTGCCAGCAGCTCCCGTCCTATTTCGGCGAACACTGAAGCTTTCTTT. Protein sequence: CASSSRPISANTEAFF.

V and J are TRBV29-1 and TRBJ2-5; D possibly uses TRBD1 or TRBD2 (6 bases each). Germline V gives CDR1 SQVTM, CDR2 ANQGSEA. The CDR3 extends over 13 amino acids. The CDR3, as DNA: TGCAGTTATGTCGAGGGGGGCGGGGAGACCCAGTACTTC. Translation gives CSYVEGGGETQYF.

This clone was seen more than once but under ten times. This rearrangement joins TRBV15 to TRBJ2-5; TRBD2 matches at 15 bases. This CDR3 region has 17 residues. In germline, CDR1 is LNHNV, CDR2 YYDKDF (reference sequence). V gave up 3 bases and J gave up 4 bases; unmatched junction bases: 6. The CDR3 coding sequence is TGTGCCACCAGCAGCGGACTAGCGGGAGGGCCTTTAGAGACCCAGTACTTC. Amino acid sequence: CATSSGLAGGPLETQYF.

The rearrangement joins TRBV5-1 to TRBJ1-2; 9 bases map to TRBD1. The CDR3 is made up of 15 amino acids. Germline values: CDR1 SGHRS, CDR2 YFSETQ. With V trimmed by 4 bases and J by 6 bases, 10 bases remained unmatched. The CDR3 loop reads CASSPGTGTPDGYTF. The CDR3 DNA follows: TGCGCCAGCAGCCCCGGGACAGGGACACCCGATGGCTACACCTTC.

V usage is TRBV15 and J usage is TRBJ1-3; possible D gene TRBD1, 5 bases. The V gene lost 2 bases and the J gene lost 0 bases, with 17 bases spanning the gap. The CDR3 loop spans 18 amino acids. The germline V gene has CDR1 LNHNV and CDR2 YYDKDF (reference sequence). The CDR3 coding sequence is TGTGCCACCAGCAGATCGCCGCAGGGACTGAGCTCTGGAAACACCATATATTTT. This codes for CATSRSPQGLSSGNTIYF.

This clone was found many times. This chain joins TRBV2 and TRBJ1-2; D is perhaps TRBD1 (5 bases). The germline V gene has CDR1 SNHLY and CDR2 FYNNEI. The CDR3 covers 13 residues. The ends were cut back, 4 bases at V and 7 bases at J, with 13 bases in the middle. The CDR3 here is CASSGPGRAGYTF. Written as DNA, the CDR3 is TGTGCCAGCAGTGGACCGGGCAGGGCTGGCTACACCTTC. The full variable domain, rest sourced from reference TRBV2 and TRBJ1-2, is EPEVTQTPSHQVTQMGQEVILRCVPISNHLYFYWYRQILGQKVEFLVSFYNNEISEKSEIFDDQFSVERPDGSNFTLKIRSTKLEDSAMYFCASSGPGRAGYTFGSGTRLTVV.

The rearrangement uses TRBV18 and TRBJ2-1, with D maybe TRBD1 (5 bases). The CDR3 is 15 amino acids. Germline V gene data show CDR1 as KGHSH and CDR2 as LQKENI. Trimming took off 5 bases at V and 3 bases at J, with 14 bases between the two ends. The CDR3 region has the DNA TGTGCCAGCTCAAATACCAGGGAACTCTACAATGAGCAGTTCTTC. It is translated as CASSNTRELYNEQFF.

The CDR3 is CASSLAGGPVRTDTQYF. CDR3 sequence (DNA): TGTGCCAGCAGTCTAGCGGGGGGGCCTGTTCGAACAGATACGCAGTATTTT. The chain carries TRBV28 and TRBJ2-3; TRBD2 agrees at 12 bases. Germline CDR1 is MDHEN and CDR2 is SYDVKM. CDR3 size: 17 residues. The ends lost 5 bases at V and 3 bases at J; junction bases unmatched: 9.

This clone was detected a few times. The rearrangement links TRBV5-1 to TRBJ2-3, with 11 nucleotides matching TRBD2. V shed 6 bases, J shed 5 bases, and the junction held 11 bases outside the gene matches. CDR3 length: 16 residues. Germline V lookup: CDR1 SGHRS, CDR2 YFSETQ. CDR3 in DNA: TGCGCCAGCACCCTGGGGCTAGCGGGGGGCCTAGATACGCAGTATTTT. Its protein is CASTLGLAGGLDTQYF.

The rearrangement joins TRBV10-3 to TRBJ1-2; D is unclear. The CDR3 length is 16 residues. V dropped 0 bases and J dropped 0 bases, with 11 bases sitting between them. Germline V gives CDR1 ENHRY, CDR2 SYGVKD. In nucleotides, the CDR3 is TGTGCCATCAGTGAGTCGACTGGTGAAGCTAACTATGGCTACACCTTC. Its protein product is CAISESTGEANYGYTF.

The V gene is TRBV21-1, the J gene TRBJ1-1. TRBV21-1 constitutes a pseudogene. The CDR3 has 13 amino acids. CDR3 DNA sequence: TGTGCCACCGCTGGACGGACTTACACTGAAGCTTTCTTT. It specifies CATAGRTYTEAFF.

The rearrangement uses TRBV3-1 (or the pseudogene TRBV3-2) and TRBJ1-6; 12 bases fit TRBD1. Germline V gene data show CDR1 as LGHDT and CDR2 as YNNKEL (reference sequence). The CDR3 totals 16 residues. J was trimmed by 5 bases and V by 4 bases; bases with no gene match: 3. Here the CDR3 reads CASSRGTGGDNSPLHF. In DNA form, the CDR3 reads TGTGCCAGCAGCCGAGGGACAGGGGGCGATAATTCACCCCTCCACTTT.

The chain uses TRBV4-1 and TRBJ2-5, with 8 bases identical to TRBD1. Germline V gene sequence: CDR1 MGHRA, CDR2 YSYEKL. The CDR3 consists of 16 residues. V shed 0 bases, J shed 5 bases, and the junction held 8 bases outside the gene matches. CDR3 region: CASSQDGTGSWETQYF. CDR3 in DNA: TGCGCCAGCAGCCAAGATGGGACAGGTTCATGGGAGACCCAGTACTTC.

The chain uses TRBV6-5 and TRBJ1-5; the D is unclear. Germline CDR1 and CDR2: MNHEY and SVGAGI. This CDR3 has 13 amino acids. V lost 6 bases, J lost 2 bases, and 8 bases lay in between. The CDR3 sequence is CASRPQGNQPQHF. The DNA for the CDR3 is TGTGCCAGCAGACCGCAAGGCAATCAGCCCCAGCATTTT.

This clone was seen just once. The chain joins TRBV18 to TRBJ2-7; TRBD2 agrees at 10 bases. CDR1 is KGHSH and CDR2 is LQKENI in the germline V gene. This CDR3 spans 16 amino acids. V shed 4 bases and J 3 bases; nucleotides not matched to a gene: 9. CDR3 nucleotide sequence: TGTGCCAGCTCACTGGGGTTTAGCGGGGGGATCTACGAGCAGTACTTC. It codes for CASSLGFSGGIYEQYF.

The genes are TRBV18 and TRBJ1-1, with a tentative D call TRBD1 (5 bases). The CDR3 covers 12 residues. Trimming took 4 bases from V and 4 from J, leaving 7 bases between them. Germline loops: CDR1 KGHSH, CDR2 LQKENI. This chain's CDR3 is CASSQQGTEAFF. Here the CDR3 DNA reads TGTGCCAGCTCACAGCAGGGCACTGAAGCTTTCTTT.

V is TRBV29-1 and J is TRBJ1-1; TRBD1 agrees at 7 bases. Unmatched junction bases numbered 10, after V lost 6 bases and J lost 3 bases. CDR3 length equals 14 residues. Germline V gives CDR1 SQVTM, CDR2 ANQGSEA. This CDR3 is CSVLRQGRDTEAFF. CDR3 nucleotide sequence: TGCAGCGTCCTCCGACAGGGACGGGACACTGAAGCTTTCTTT.

The chain uses TRBV10-1 and TRBJ2-1; 9 nucleotides line up with TRBD2. Losses at the gene ends were 3 bases for V and 4 bases for J; bases not matched to a gene: 7. The CDR3 is 16 residues long. In germline, CDR1 is WNHNN, CDR2 SYGVQD (reference sequence). CDR3 residues: CASSDSASGNYNEQFF. DNA for the CDR3: TGCGCCAGCAGTGACAGCGCTAGCGGGAATTACAATGAGCAGTTCTTC.

This CDR3 reads CASSSGRGNTIYF. The CDR3 DNA reads as TGTGCCAGCAGCTCGGGTAGGGGAAACACCATATATTTT. This chain joins TRBV4-2 and TRBJ1-3; D not resolved. Trimming stripped 5 bases from V and 4 bases from J, with 9 bases between. The V gene's germline CDR1 is LGHNA and CDR2 YNFKEQ. CDR3 size: 13 residues.

The chain is built from TRBV28 and TRBJ2-5; TRBD1 matches at 11 bases. With 6 bases clipped from V and 3 bases from J, the junction kept 3 bases outside the gene matches. Germline CDR1 reads MDHEN; CDR2 reads SYDVKM. The CDR3 contains 14 residues. The CDR3 nucleotides read TGTGCCAGCAGCTGGACAGGGGGCAAAGAGACCCAGTACTTC. This encodes CASSWTGGKETQYF.

CDR3 in DNA: TGCGCCAGCAGCTCAGCGGGAAATGAGCAGTTCTTC. Amino acids: CASSSAGNEQFF. V usage is TRBV5-1 and J usage is TRBJ2-1, with TRBD2 matching 7 bases. Germline V gene sequence: CDR1 SGHRS, CDR2 YFSETQ. The CDR3 loop spans 12 amino acids. Trimming removed 3 bases from V and 7 bases from J; junction bases left unmatched: 1.

This rearrangement joins TRBV10-3 to TRBJ2-2; D unclear. CDR3 size: 15 residues. The germline CDR1 and CDR2 sequences are ENHRY and SYGVKD. V was trimmed by 3 bases and J by 6 bases, leaving 14 bases between them. The CDR3 is CAISESWVPAGELFF. CDR3 sequence (DNA): TGTGCCATCAGTGAATCCTGGGTTCCGGCCGGGGAGCTGTTTTTT.

The V gene is TRBV19, the J gene TRBJ2-1; perhaps TRBD2 as D (5 bases). In germline, CDR1 is LNHDA, CDR2 SQIVND (reference sequence). With 5 bases removed from V and 6 bases from J, the gap between germline ends came to 17 bases. The CDR3 consists of 15 residues. CDR3 sequence: CASSDFQVRGNEQFF. The CDR3 DNA is TGTGCCAGTAGTGACTTCCAGGTCCGGGGCAATGAGCAGTTCTTC. The full variable domain, completed using reference TRBV19 and TRBJ2-1, is DGGITQSPKYLFRKEGQNVTLSCEQNLNHDAMYWYRQDPGQGLRLIYYSQIVNDFQKGDIAEGYSVSREKKESFPLTVTSAQKNPTAFYLCASSDFQVRGNEQFFGPGTRLTVL.

CDR3 sequence: CASSLVGDSSFGTEAFF. CDR3 sequence (DNA): TGCGCCAGCAGCTTGGTAGGGGACAGCTCCTTCGGGACTGAAGCTTTCTTT. The rearrangement links TRBV5-1 to TRBJ1-1; 7 bases are a match to TRBD1. Germline CDR1 and CDR2: SGHRS and YFSETQ. Trimming at V came to 0 bases and at J to 5 bases, leaving 13 bases not matched to a gene. The CDR3 spans 17 residues. Full variable domain (outside the CDR3, taken from reference TRBV5-1 and TRBJ1-1): KAGVTQTPRYLIKTRGQQVTLSCSPISGHRSVSWYQQTPGQGLQFLFEYFSETQRNKGNFPGRFSGRQFSNSRSEMNVSTLELGDSALYLCASSLVGDSSFGTEAFFGQGTRLTVV.

This clone has a single count. V gene TRBV6-5 combines with J gene TRBJ1-3; TRBD1 might be the D (5 bases). V lost 7 bases and J lost 6, with 13 bases in between. Germline CDR1 and CDR2: MNHEY and SVGAGI. The CDR3 length is 13 residues. CDR3 loop: CASNQGGVNTIYF. The CDR3 DNA reads TGTGCCAGCAACCAGGGAGGTGTAAACACCATATATTTT.

V is TRBV30 and J is TRBJ1-6; 10 bases fit TRBD1. The trim removed 1 base at V and 14 bases at J, leaving 14 bases unmatched. The CDR3 loop spans 16 amino acids. Germline V gives CDR1 GTSNPN, CDR2 SVGIG (reference sequence). For the CDR3, the DNA is TGTGCCTGGAGTGCAACAACGGGACAGGGGATCGTTTCCCTCCACTTT. As protein: CAWSATTGQGIVSLHF.

The rearrangement joins TRBV18 to TRBJ1-1, with 7 bases lining up with TRBD1. This CDR3 has 16 residues. Germline V gene sequence: CDR1 KGHSH, CDR2 LQKENI. J was trimmed by 1 base and V by 2 bases; bases with no gene match: 7. The CDR3 bases are TGTGCCAGCTCACCATACCAAGCAGGGGGGAACACTGAAGCTTTCTTT. Amino acids: CASSPYQAGGNTEAFF.